Here is one T cell receptor beta chain with its context. As yet, its antigen is unknown. The CDR3 consists of 12 residues. In germline, CDR1 is MNHEY, CDR2 SVGEGT. V dropped 2 bases and J dropped 3 bases, with 4 bases sitting between them. The source of the sample is a study of T-cell reconstitution after alpha-beta-depleted transplantation in children. Whole-study findings and limits: By about two months after transplant, alpha-beta T cells reportedly arose from several hundred graft clones that had expanded. Surviving recipient T cells and intrathymic progenitors accounted for some patients' high TCRbeta diversity at day 60. The authors attributed T-cell counts and diversity one year after transplant mostly to newly produced T cells.

The library targeted TCRbeta and was prepared with unique molecular identifiers. TCRdb used MiXCR to reprocess the PCR reads, holding one entry per CDR3 protein. The sample lists approximately 1,000,000 distinct CDR3 sequences, around 30% occurring once. This receptor was identified in a boy less than two years old who had a stem cell transplant for SCID, so the T cells may come from the graft donor. This chain joins TRBV6-2 or TRBV6-3 and TRBJ1-2; D is ambiguous. This specimen consisted of PBMCs, mostly from graft donor cells, obtained 360 days after TCRalphabeta/CD19-depleted stem cell transplant. CDR3 sequence reads: CASSYPHYGYTF. In DNA, the CDR3 is TGTGCCAGCAGTTACCCCCACTATGGCTACACCTTC.